Given below is one T cell receptor (beta chain) in context. This sample is part of a study of blood T cell repertoires in COVID-19. Profiled with immunoSEQ multiplex PCR; TCRdb holds only in-frame clones, not every one. The table has about 250,000 clones, 86% seen once; the top ten hold 1.5% to 2%. Participants spanned ages about 18 to 90 years and resided in over 20 US areas. The study counted Cohort 3 donors as recovered given two negative PCRs, clearance, or symptom resolution. Unmatched junction bases numbered 22, after V lost 6 bases and J lost 4 bases. Germline V lookup: CDR1 MNHNY, CDR2 SVGAGI (reference sequence). The CDR3 is 20 residues long.

Sequencing was performed on PBMCs or T cells enriched from blood (not recorded which). This TCR derives from a man aged 35-49 years who had recovered from COVID-19. This chain uses TRBV6-6 with TRBJ2-2, with 8 bases aligning to TRBD1. CDR3 loop: CASSQGRDRTLNGFTGELFF. Here the CDR3 DNA reads TGTGCCAGCAGCCAAGGTCGGGACAGGACCCTCAATGGATTCACCGGGGAGCTGTTTTTT.